These 7 T cell receptor beta chains share one sample of origin, sequenced in a study of graft-versus-host responses after intestinal transplantation. The protocol was immunoSEQ multiplex PCR, while the TCRdb copy is restricted to in-frame clones and leaves out a portion. Of approximately 15,000 clones listed, roughly a third are singletons. Co-plated with roughly 200,000 CFSE-labeled responder cells were roughly 200,000 irradiated, violet-dye-labeled stimulator cells. The input for sequencing was alloreactive CD8+ T cells from a mixed lymphocyte reaction culture, taken before intestinal transplant. As for subset: CFSE-low proliferating T cells sorted from roughly 6-day pre-transplant mixed lymphocyte reaction (GvH or HvG direction). The receptors stem from a human patient who received an intestinal transplant.

This clone qualifies as medium-sized. V gene TRBV7-9 combines with J gene TRBJ2-7; 8 bases line up with TRBD1. The V and J ends lost 5 bases and 3 bases, in that order; junction bases with no gene match: 12. The CDR3 has 16 amino acids. Germline CDR1 reads SEHNR; CDR2 reads FQNEAQ (reference sequence). CDR3 nucleotides: TGTGCCAGCAGCCACCTCGGGCAGGGGGCTGACTACGAGCAGTACTTC. Translating it yields CASSHLGQGADYEQYF.

The genes are TRBV4-1 and TRBJ1-1; no clear D gene. CDR3 length equals 12 residues. In germline, CDR1 is MGHRA, CDR2 YSYEKL. Trimming took off 0 bases at V and 2 bases at J, with 1 base between the two ends. The CDR3 sequence: CASSQDNTEAFF. The CDR3, as DNA: TGCGCCAGCAGCCAAGACAACACTGAAGCTTTCTTT.

This clone was counted only a few times. CDR3 DNA sequence: TGTGCCAGCAGCGTAGGACAGTCCCTTGATTCACCCCTCCACTTT. This translates into CASSVGQSLDSPLHF. This sequence joins TRBV7-9 and TRBJ1-6; D may be TRBD1 (6 bases). The V and J ends lost 5 bases and 8 bases respectively, with 16 bases between them. The germline CDR1 and CDR2 sequences are SEHNR and FQNEAQ (reference sequence). The CDR3 has 15 residues.

This chain connects TRBV4-1 to TRBJ2-5; maybe TRBD2 (5 bases). Germline loops: CDR1 MGHRA, CDR2 YSYEKL. V lost 0 bases to trimming and J lost 4 bases, with 9 bases between them. The CDR3 is 14 residues long. The CDR3 DNA is TGCGCCAGCAGCCAAGATACGAGGGCAGAGACCCAGTACTTC. This translates into CASSQDTRAETQYF.

The CDR3 DNA reads TGTGCCAGTAGTTTCTACGGAAACTACGAGCAGTACTTC. Its translation: CASSFYGNYEQYF. V is TRBV19 and J is TRBJ2-7; no firm D call. V was trimmed by 5 bases and J by 3 bases, leaving 11 bases between them. The CDR3 spans 13 residues. Germline V CDR1 and CDR2: LNHDA, SQIVND (reference sequence).

V is TRBV11-2 and J is TRBJ2-1, with no clear D. This CDR3 contains 13 residues. In germline, CDR1 is SGHAT, CDR2 FQNNGV. The germline V and J ends were trimmed by 3 bases and 3 bases, with 6 bases remaining between them. CDR3 protein: CASSFYSYNEQFF. CDR3 in DNA: TGTGCCAGCAGCTTTTATAGCTACAATGAGCAGTTCTTC.

CDR3 in DNA: TGTGCCAGTACGGAGCGGGGACCTACTTACGAGCAGTACTTC. This sequence encodes CASTERGPTYEQYF. This chain connects TRBV6-1 to TRBJ2-7, with 7 positions matching TRBD2. V shed 9 bases, J shed 4 bases, and the junction held 12 bases outside the gene matches. The CDR3 covers 14 residues. Germline assignment: CDR1 MNHNS and CDR2 SASEGT.